Listed below are T cell receptor beta chains from one sample, sequenced in a study of PD-L1 blockade in urothelial cancer. Sequencing used immunoSEQ multiplex PCR; TCRdb keeps in-frame clones, though not all of them. Of tens of thousands of clones in the sample, around 80% were seen once. The sequences come from PBMCs, collected around atezolizumab (anti-PD-L1) treatment. These receptors all stem from a man between 65 and 80 years old with urothelial cancer. CDR3s include the opening cysteine and the closing phenylalanine or tryptophan.

>TRBV11-3|TRBJ2-2
CASSPPAGQGAPGELFF
>TRBV15|TRBJ1-2
CATRTGRLYGYTF
>TRBV7-9|TRBJ1-5
CASSLETGNQPQHF
>TRBV10-2|TRBJ1-2
CASSQPPGYGYTF
>TRBV6-5|TRBJ1-1
CASSSYTEAFF
>TRBV9|TRBJ2-3
CASSLWTGVADTQYF
>TRBV19|TRBJ2-5
CASSPRVQETQYF
>TRBV4-3|TRBJ1-3
CASSQGRQFSGNTIYF
>TRBV4-3|TRBJ2-2
CASSQDPLLAGNTGELFF
>TRBV27|TRBJ2-1
CASSSTSGGWNEQFF
>TRBV6-4|TRBJ2-5
CASSLTSGGIQYF
>TRBV5-6|TRBJ2-3
CASSPLPGQVSDTQYF
>TRBV6-5|TRBJ2-7
CASSYDRGYEQYF
>TRBV5-8|TRBJ2-7
CASSLGGGLRYEQYF
>TRBV6-1|TRBJ1-6
CASSTGYNSPLHF